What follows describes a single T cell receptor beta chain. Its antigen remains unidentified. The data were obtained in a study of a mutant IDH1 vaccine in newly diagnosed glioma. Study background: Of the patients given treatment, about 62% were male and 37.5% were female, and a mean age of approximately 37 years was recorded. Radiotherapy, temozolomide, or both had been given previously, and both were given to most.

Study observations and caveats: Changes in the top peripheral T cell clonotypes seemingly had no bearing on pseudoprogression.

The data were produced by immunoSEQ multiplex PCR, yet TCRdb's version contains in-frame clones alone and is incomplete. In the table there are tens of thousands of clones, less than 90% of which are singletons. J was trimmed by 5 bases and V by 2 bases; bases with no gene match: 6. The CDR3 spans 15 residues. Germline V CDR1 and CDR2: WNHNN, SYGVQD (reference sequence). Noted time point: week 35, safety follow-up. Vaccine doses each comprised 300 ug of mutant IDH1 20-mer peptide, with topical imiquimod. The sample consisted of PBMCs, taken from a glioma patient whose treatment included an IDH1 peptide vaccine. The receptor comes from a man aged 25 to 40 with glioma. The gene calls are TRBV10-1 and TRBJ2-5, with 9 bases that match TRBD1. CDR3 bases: TGCGCCAGCAGTGAGCCCGAAGGACAGGGGGAGACCCAGTACTTC. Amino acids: CASSEPEGQGETQYF.